Listed here is a single TCR beta chain. What it binds is not known. This CDR3 has 13 residues. Trimming pared 0 bases from V and 8 bases from J, leaving 10 bases between. CDR1 MGHDK and CDR2 SYGVNS come from the germline V gene. The sample belongs to a study of cytotoxic CD8 clonotypes in ibrutinib-treated CLL. Study-level results: Increased clonality at ibrutinib response gave way to a return toward baseline at progression.

Profiled with immunoSEQ multiplex PCR; TCRdb holds only in-frame clones, not every one. The sample has roughly 60,000 clones, about 72% seen once; the top ten hold 35% to 55%. The gene calls are TRBV25-1 and TRBJ1-1; no definite D call. The sequence was obtained from a human donor with chronic lymphocytic leukemia. Specimen: PBMCs, collected after 12 months of ibrutinib treatment. DNA of the CDR3: TGTGCCAGCAGTGAATATAATGGGGAGGAAGCTTTCTTT. Its protein is CASSEYNGEEAFF.